The rows below give T cell receptor beta chains drawn from one sample of a study of OX40 agonist ivuxolimab in advanced cancers. Sequencing was performed with immunoSEQ multiplex PCR; in TCRdb, only in-frame clones are kept and a portion is missing. The table lists around 98,000 clones, approximately 88% of them singletons. The material was CD4+ or CD8+ T cells sorted from blood, obtained in a trial of the OX40 agonist ivuxolimab. These receptors originate from an adult with an advanced solid tumor such as melanoma, head and neck, liver or kidney cancer. Both conserved end residues are part of each CDR3. The order of the fields is clone size, D gene, V gene, J gene, CDR3 DNA, CDR3 protein. The D gene is left open where the match is weak. Clone size is stated in some rows and not others, as once, few, many or a class when expanded.

once	NA	TRBV9	TRBJ2-1	TGTGCCAGCAGCGTAGAAACTAGCAATGAGCAGTTCTTC	CASSVETSNEQFF
NA	NA	TRBV5-1	TRBJ1-2	TGCGCCAGCAGCTTGGGGCTGAGAGGCTACACCTTC	CASSLGLRGYTF
NA	NA	TRBV7-3	TRBJ1-1	TGTGCCAGCAGCCTTAACGGCGGATACACTGAAGCTTTCTTT	CASSLNGGYTEAFF
NA	TRBD2	TRBV7-3	TRBJ2-2	TGTGCCAGCAGCCCGCGGGGGGGAGGAAACACCGGGGAGCTGTTTTTT	CASSPRGGGNTGELFF
NA	NA	TRBV29-1	TRBJ1-5	TGCAGCGTTGCGCTTTGGGCAGCCGATAGCAATCAGCCCCAGCATTTT	CSVALWAADSNQPQHF
once	NA	TRBV19	TRBJ1-2	TGTGCCAGTATAGGGCAGGATGGTTATGGCTACACCTTC	CASIGQDGYGYTF
NA	TRBD1	TRBV5-4	TRBJ1-3	TGTGCCAGCAGCTTGAGGACAGGGATATCGGGCGGAAACACCATATATTTT	CASSLRTGISGGNTIYF
NA	NA	TRBV11-2	TRBJ2-1	TGTGCCAGCAGCTTGGGGATCTTC	CASSLGIF
NA	TRBD1	TRBV5-1	TRBJ1-5	TGCGCCAGCAGTTTTGGGACAGCTAGCAATCAGCCCCAGCATTTT	CASSFGTASNQPQHF
NA	TRBD1	TRBV15	TRBJ2-7	TGTGCCACCAGCGTAAACAGGGGTCTCCACGAGCAGTACTTC	CATSVNRGLHEQYF
NA	NA	TRBV18	TRBJ1-4	TGTGCCAGCTCACCATGGGACACTCCAGAGGGAAAACTGTTTTTT	CASSPWDTPEGKLFF
once	NA	TRBV5-1	TRBJ2-2	TGCGCCAGCATCCGAGGGGAGGAGTCGAACACCGGGGAGCTGTTTTTT	CASIRGEESNTGELFF
NA	NA	TRBV5-1	TRBJ1-4	TGCGCCAGCAGCCTCTCTTCAGTTATAGGGGGAGAAAAACTGTTTTTT	CASSLSSVIGGEKLFF
NA	NA	TRBV6-6	TRBJ1-2	TGTGCCAGCAGCCAGTCCTTGGCTGGCTACACCTTC	CASSQSLAGYTF
NA	NA	TRBV11-2	TRBJ1-6	TGTGCCAGCAGCTTAGGGAGGTTTAAGGAACATGATTCACCCCTCCACTTT	CASSLGRFKEHDSPLHF
few	NA	TRBV2	TRBJ2-5	TGTGCCAGCAGTGGAGAAGTGGAGACCCAGTACTTC	CASSGEVETQYF
NA	TRBD1	TRBV2	TRBJ2-3	TGTGCCAGCGGGGGGCGGGGACAGGACACAGATACGCAGTATTTT	CASGGRGQDTDTQYF
NA	NA	TRBV10-1	TRBJ1-4	TGCGCCAGCAGTGAGTCGGGACCGTCGTCGGAAAAACTGTTTTTT	CASSESGPSSEKLFF
NA	TRBD1	TRBV2	TRBJ2-5	TGTGCCAGCGTTGCAGGGGGCGTCGCCCAGGAGACCCAGTACTTC	CASVAGGVAQETQYF
NA	TRBD2	TRBV5-6	TRBJ2-7	TGTGCCAGCAGCTTTACGGGGGGAAACGAGCAGTACTTC	CASSFTGGNEQYF
NA	NA	TRBV2	TRBJ1-2	TGTGCCAGCAGTGAAACCTCAGGGAAGGAGGATGGCTACACCTTC	CASSETSGKEDGYTF